This T cell receptor beta chain comes out of a study of T-cell memory formation after mild COVID-19. Study summary: TCR clusters showed largely donor specificity.

Germline-derived CDR1 and CDR2 are ENHRY and SYGVKD. Between the trimmed V and J ends, which lost 6 bases and 5 bases, there was a span of 8 bases. The CDR3 covers 11 residues. Study conclusions and caveats: CD4/CD8 balance characterized clones contracting day 15 to 85, and CD4+ skew characterized later expanders. There were some responding clones in pre-infection memory, which suggested that cross-reactive memory had joined. Shrinking CD4+ clones were chiefly CM and EM; CD8+ ones were chiefly EMRA.

TCRdb re-derived calls from the 5' RACE reads in MiXCR, one entry per CDR3 protein. The sample carries more than 80,000 distinct CDR3 sequences, roughly 12% recorded once. This clonotype was seen more than once but under ten times. The antigen remains unidentified. The receptor's source is an adult woman who had mild COVID-19 (a few samples of this study predate the infection). Cell type and time point are not known. The chain links TRBV10-3 to TRBJ2-7, with a possible D match to TRBD1 (5 bases). The sequenced sample consisted of PBMCs or a T cell subset sorted from them (not recorded which). The CDR3 sequence is CAISGRDEQYF. The CDR3 nucleotides read TGTGCCATCAGCGGCAGGGACGAGCAGTACTTC.